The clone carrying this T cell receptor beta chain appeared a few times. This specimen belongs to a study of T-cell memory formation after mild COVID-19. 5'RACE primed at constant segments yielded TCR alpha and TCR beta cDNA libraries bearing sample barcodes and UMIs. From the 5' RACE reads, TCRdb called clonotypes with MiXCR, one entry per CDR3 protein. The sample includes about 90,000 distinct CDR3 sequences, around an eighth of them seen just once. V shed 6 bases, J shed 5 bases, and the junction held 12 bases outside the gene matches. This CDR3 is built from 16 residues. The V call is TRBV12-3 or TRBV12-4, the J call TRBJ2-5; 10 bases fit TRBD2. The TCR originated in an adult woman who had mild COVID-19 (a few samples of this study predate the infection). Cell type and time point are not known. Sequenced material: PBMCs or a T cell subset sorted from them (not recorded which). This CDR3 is CASSSWVAGGGETQYF. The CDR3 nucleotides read TGTGCCAGCAGCTCCTGGGTAGCGGGGGGAGGGGAGACCCAGTACTTC.